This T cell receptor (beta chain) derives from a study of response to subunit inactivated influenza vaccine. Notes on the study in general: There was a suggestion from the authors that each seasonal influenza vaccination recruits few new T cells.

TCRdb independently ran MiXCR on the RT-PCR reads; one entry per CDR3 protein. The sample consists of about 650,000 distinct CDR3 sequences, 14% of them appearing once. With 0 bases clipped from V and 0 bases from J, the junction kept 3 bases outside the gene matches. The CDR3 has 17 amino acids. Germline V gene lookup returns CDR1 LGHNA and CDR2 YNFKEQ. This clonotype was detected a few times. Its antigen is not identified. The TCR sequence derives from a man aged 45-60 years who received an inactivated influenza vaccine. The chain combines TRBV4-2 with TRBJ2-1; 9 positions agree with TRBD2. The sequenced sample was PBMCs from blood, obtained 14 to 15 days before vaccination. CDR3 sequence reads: CASSQDQRGASYNEQFF. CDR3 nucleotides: TGTGCCAGCAGCCAAGATCAGCGGGGGGCCTCCTACAATGAGCAGTTCTTC.